This T cell receptor (beta chain) was recovered during a study of blood T cell repertoires in COVID-19. Study at large: From T cells, B-cell-depleted T cells, or PBMCs came the material, which was cDNA or gDNA.

Profiling relied on immunoSEQ multiplex PCR, and the TCRdb table lists in-frame clones only, not all of them. Among under 250,000 clones listed, around nine tenths were seen once. The receptor was isolated from a woman in her fifties or sixties who had recovered from COVID-19. The sequencing input was peripheral blood.

For the CDR3, the DNA is TGTGCCAGCAGCTCCCACCAGGAAGAGACCCAGTACTTC. This encodes CASSSHQEETQYF. The chain couples TRBV9 to TRBJ2-5; D gene unclear. V was clipped by 4 bases and J by 3 bases, with 10 bases between them. CDR1 is SGDLS, CDR2 YYNGEE, per germline. CDR3 length equals 13 residues.